This T cell receptor beta chain was recorded in a study of CD8+CD57+ T cells in acquired aplastic anemia. Study in general: When averaged, DNA from sorted CD4+ and CD8+ cells came to approximately 3.2 ug.

CDR3 length equals 16 residues. The germline V gene encodes CDR1 DFQATT and CDR2 SNEGSKA (reference sequence). V gave up 3 bases and J gave up 1 base, with 18 bases separating them. Genomic DNA provided the template from which TCR beta VDJ and CDR3 profiles were obtained. Via MiXCR, TCRdb re-called the reads, giving one row per CDR3 protein. Of roughly 170,000 distinct CDR3 sequences listed, around 50% are singletons. An expansion of CD8+CD57+ cells by flow cytometry had been shown in patients chosen for sequencing. The sample taken for sequencing was sorted CD4+, CD8+, or CD8+CD57+ T cells (not recorded which) from PBMCs. This clonotype was obtained from a human donor with aplastic anemia. The chain is built from TRBV20-1 and TRBJ1-1; D gene uncertain. CDR3 loop: CSASKIGRIANTEAFF. DNA of the CDR3: TGCAGTGCTAGTAAAATTGGCAGAATAGCGAACACTGAAGCTTTCTTT.